This TCR beta chain originates from a study of HIV-infected children after antiretroviral therapy interruption. Across the study: Continuous-treatment children had median age around 8 years, interruption less than 10 years.

V dropped 6 bases and J dropped 0 bases, with 12 bases sitting between them. CDR3 length: 15 residues. From germline, CDR1 is MNHEY and CDR2 SVGAGI. In this sample, this clonotype turned up many times. Unique molecular identifiers were included in an RNA-based 3' RACE TCR library. TCRdb re-called the 3' RACE reads with MiXCR, one entry per CDR3 protein. The sample has more than 85,000 distinct CDR3 sequences, around 6.9% seen once. As for treatment: PENTA 11 planned treatment interruption arm or continuous ART arm. The sample in question was CD45RA+ CD4+ T cells from PBMCs, pooled from several time points, obtained from a donor given antiretroviral therapy, either interrupted or continuous. The subset is: naive CD4+ CD45RA+ CD45RO- T cells. The source of this sequence is a pool of human donors with HIV. This chain links TRBV6-5 with TRBJ2-1; tentatively, D is TRBD1 (5 bases). This CDR3 is CASSPRQSSYNEQFF. Here the CDR3 DNA reads TGTGCCAGCAGCCCAAGACAGAGCTCCTACAATGAGCAGTTCTTC.